The T cell receptor (beta chain) described here comes from a study of blood T cells in healthy people across ages. Combining a sample-barcoded 5' primer with a J-beta primer mix, a second PCR ran for about 6 to 12 cycles. TCRdb re-called the 5' RACE reads with MiXCR, one entry per CDR3 protein. This sample has approximately 780,000 distinct CDR3 sequences, with 20% to 30% found just once. In its sample, this clonotype was seen many times. V gave up 0 bases and J gave up 1 base, with 9 bases separating them. CDR3 size: 15 residues. CDR1 and CDR2 (germline): SGHRS, YFSETQ. These same records also appear under a second study, on T cells of mothers and their children.

This clonotype was sampled from a boy younger than 18 in good health. Sequencing was done on a sample of blood. V gene TRBV5-1 combines with J gene TRBJ2-3; maybe TRBD2 (6 bases). CDR3 sequence: CASSLVGGGTDTQYF. For the CDR3, the DNA is TGCGCCAGCAGCTTGGTCGGGGGAGGCACAGATACGCAGTATTTT.